Listed below are T cell receptor beta chains from one sample, sequenced in a study of T cell responses to AZD1222 COVID-19 vaccine. The table came from immunoSEQ multiplex PCR; TCRdb's copy has only in-frame clones and leaves some out. The data contain about 150,000 clones, more than 75% of them singletons. Here the sequenced sample was peripheral blood, taken 28 days after the second AZD1222 dose. These receptors were taken from an adult who received the AZD1222 COVID-19 vaccine. Both conserved end residues are trimmed from each CDR3. The D gene is left open where the match is weak. The listing skips clone size in some rows; elsewhere it reads once, few, many or a size class.

-,TRBV6-2/TRBV6-3,-,ASSYSYLGGNTEAF
-,TRBV3-1/TRBV3-2,-,ASSQPRPFPGLIYNEQF
-,TRBV19,-,ASSIGGVNYGYT
TRBD2,TRBV5-6,-,ASSSYSGGGETQY
-,TRBV18,-,ASSPQGPKNEKLF
-,TRBV5-1,-,ASSKGTGPNEQF
-,TRBV4-1,-,ATRRGMSTEAF
-,TRBV6-5,-,ASSYSSAYSYEQY
TRBD1,TRBV2,-,ASSPDRDLH
TRBD2,TRBV27,-,ASSLSPLAGGNYNEQF
TRBD1,TRBV29-1,-,SVPGQGEYGYT
-,TRBV29-1,-,SAGDTSYYGYT
TRBD2,TRBV19,-,ASSMRLAGGPGSYNEQF
-,TRBV7-2,-,ASSLAQTRRGNQPQH
TRBD1,TRBV5-1,-,ASSPGDSYSYNEQF
-,TRBV19,once,ASSMDRPRPQH
-,TRBV7-8,-,ASSFQGPTDTQY
-,TRBV5-1,once,ASSSVGDYEQY
-,TRBV27,-,ASSLNGIGNYGYT
TRBD1,TRBV18,-,ASSPGTDEKLF
TRBD2,TRBV27,-,ASSGGTSGHNEQF
-,TRBV24-1,-,ATSAYRPNTIY
TRBD2,TRBV18,-,ASSLTSGGIRETQY
-,TRBV7-3,-,ASSLQGGGADTQY
TRBD1,TRBV19,-,ASSARDRDTYEQY
TRBD1,TRBV29-1,-,SVNTDRADEQY
-,TRBV29-1,-,SVLGQTWDTQY
-,TRBV12-3/TRBV12-4,-,ASSLGTATEAF
-,TRBV6-5,-,ASTGTYRDNYGYT
-,TRBV9,-,ASSVTTRGEQF
-,TRBV6-4,-,ASSPEQGYTEAF
-,TRBV5-1,-,ASSGLADNEQF
-,TRBV29-1,-,SVGTSSYNEQF
TRBD1,TRBV15,-,ATSGSGTGEGVSHSPLH
TRBD2,TRBV24-1,-,ATSVGGSRYEQY
TRBD2,TRBV7-2,-,ASSYSRTSGYGTDTQY
-,TRBV14,few,ASSQRGYGYT
TRBD1,TRBV18,-,ASSEGGQRNYGYT